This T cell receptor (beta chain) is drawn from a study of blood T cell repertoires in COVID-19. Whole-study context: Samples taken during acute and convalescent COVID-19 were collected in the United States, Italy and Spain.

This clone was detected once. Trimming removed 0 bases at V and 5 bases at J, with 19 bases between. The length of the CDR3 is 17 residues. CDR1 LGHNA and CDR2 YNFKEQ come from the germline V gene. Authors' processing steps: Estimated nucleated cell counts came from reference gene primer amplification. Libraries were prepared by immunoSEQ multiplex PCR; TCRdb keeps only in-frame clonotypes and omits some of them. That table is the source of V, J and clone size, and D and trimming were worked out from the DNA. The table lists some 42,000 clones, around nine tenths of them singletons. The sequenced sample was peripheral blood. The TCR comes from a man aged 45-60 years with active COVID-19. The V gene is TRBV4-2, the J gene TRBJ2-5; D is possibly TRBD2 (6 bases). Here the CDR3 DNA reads TGTGCCAGCAGCCAAGAAAGAGTGGGCGGGGCTCGGGAGACCCAGTACTTC. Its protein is CASSQERVGGARETQYF.